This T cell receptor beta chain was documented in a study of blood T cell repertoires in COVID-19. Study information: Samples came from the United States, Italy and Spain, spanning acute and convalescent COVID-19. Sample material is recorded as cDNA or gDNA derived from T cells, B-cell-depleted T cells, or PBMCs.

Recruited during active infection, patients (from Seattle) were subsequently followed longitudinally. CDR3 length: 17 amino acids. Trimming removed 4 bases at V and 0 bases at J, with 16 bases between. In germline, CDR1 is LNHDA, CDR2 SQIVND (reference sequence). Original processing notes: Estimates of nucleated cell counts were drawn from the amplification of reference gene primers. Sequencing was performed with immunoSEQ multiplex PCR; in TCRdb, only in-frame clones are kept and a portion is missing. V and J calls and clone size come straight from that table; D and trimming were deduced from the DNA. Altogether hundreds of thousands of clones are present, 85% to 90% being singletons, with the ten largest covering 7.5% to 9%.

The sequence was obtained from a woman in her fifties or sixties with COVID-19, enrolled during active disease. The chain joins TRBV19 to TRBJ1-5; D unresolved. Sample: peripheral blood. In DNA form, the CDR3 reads TGTGCCAGTAGTACCGGGATGGCAGGCAATAGCAATCAGCCCCAGCATTTT. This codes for CASSTGMAGNSNQPQHF.